The clone carrying this T cell receptor beta chain was observed at least ten times. This entry is derived from a study of identical twins. Each CDR3 protein is one row after TCRdb ran MiXCR on the 5' RACE reads. The table lists about 660,000 distinct CDR3 sequences, around 8.3% of them singletons, with around 0.95% in the top ten. The length of the CDR3 is 16 residues. Trimming took off 5 bases at V and 1 base at J, with 18 bases between the two ends. This sample also appeared in a second study, on yellow fever vaccine responses in identical twins.

Sequenced sample: PBMCs. V gene TRBV12-3 or TRBV12-4 combines with J gene TRBJ2-7; D uncertain. The sequence came from a woman between 18 and 30 years old in good health. CDR3 sequence (DNA): TGTGCCAGCAGTCCCGACACGGGCCGACTTTCCTACGAGCAGTACTTC. As protein: CASSPDTGRLSYEQYF.